This T cell receptor (beta chain) comes out of a study of identical twins. From the 5' RACE reads, TCRdb called clonotypes with MiXCR, one entry per CDR3 protein. There are more than 1.5 million distinct CDR3 sequences in the sample; about 31% occur only once, and under 0.35% lies in the top ten. The study's findings and limits: Insertions ran lower in abundant cord blood beta clonotypes, though not in memory repertoires. The study found excess low generation probability among twin-shared out-of-frame alpha sequences.

Worth noting for this clonotype: Its antigen remains unidentified.

Healthy Caucasians, and only they, were the donors. The germline V and J ends were trimmed by 0 bases and 5 bases, with 5 bases remaining between them. This CDR3 region has 12 residues. The germline V gene has CDR1 DFQATT and CDR2 SNEGSKA (reference sequence). The TCR originated in a newborn girl in good health. Sequencing input: cord blood. J is TRBJ1-5 and V is TRBV20-1, with D uncertain. This chain's CDR3 is CSAREGDQPQHF. The CDR3 nucleotides are TGCAGTGCTAGAGAGGGAGATCAGCCCCAGCATTTT.